This T cell receptor (beta chain) was sequenced for a study of identical twins. This clonotype came up a few times. One entry per CDR3 protein, called by TCRdb with MiXCR from the 5' RACE reads. The table lists some 790,000 distinct CDR3 sequences, about 20% of them singletons. Germline values: CDR1 SGDLS, CDR2 YYNGEE. The CDR3 is 16 amino acids. V was trimmed by 0 bases and J by 7 bases, leaving 19 bases between them. The data were also submitted as part of a second study, on T cells expressing NK-cell markers. From that paper: Sorted CD3+CD56-NKG2C+, CD3+CD56+NKG2C+ and CD3+CD56+NKG2C- T cells supplied the TCR beta repertoires. The CD3+CD56-NKG2C+ fraction of a handful of donors was likewise dominated by these clonotypes.

The receptor's source is a woman younger than 30 in good health. The chain has TRBV9 and TRBJ1-2; a weak D match, TRBD1 (6 bases). The sample was PBMCs. CDR3 protein: CASSVVPGAVIGGYTF. DNA of the CDR3: TGTGCCAGCAGCGTAGTTCCGGGGGCGGTTATCGGTGGCTACACCTTC.